The clone carrying this T cell receptor beta chain was seen repeatedly, ten times or more. Its target is not known. This sample stems from a study of CD8 T cells in ankylosing spondylitis. It was by quantitative 5'-RACE with molecular barcodes that TCR beta libraries were made. TCRdb redid the calling of the 5' RACE reads with MiXCR, one entry per CDR3 protein. The data contain 150,000 to 200,000 distinct CDR3 sequences, over 10% of them seen just once; the ten biggest clones take up 11%. The CDR3 has 15 residues. Trimming took 6 bases from V and 9 from J; bases not matched to a gene: 11. Study-level points and caveats: Reportedly, significant enrichment of disease-linked clones occurred in matched ankylosing spondylitis synovial fluid. The study identified a TCR beta motif of fewer than 10 highly homologous variants that appeared characteristic of ankylosing spondylitis blood.

The TCR comes from a female donor with ankylosing spondylitis or in good health (not recorded which). The chain recombines TRBV12-3 or TRBV12-4 with TRBJ2-1; 10 positions match TRBD2. Sequencing was carried out using blood, either unsorted or a sorted T cell fraction (not recorded which). This CDR3 reads CASSLSGRIPGEQFF. The CDR3 coding sequence is TGTGCCAGCAGCCTTAGCGGGAGGATTCCCGGTGAGCAGTTCTTC.